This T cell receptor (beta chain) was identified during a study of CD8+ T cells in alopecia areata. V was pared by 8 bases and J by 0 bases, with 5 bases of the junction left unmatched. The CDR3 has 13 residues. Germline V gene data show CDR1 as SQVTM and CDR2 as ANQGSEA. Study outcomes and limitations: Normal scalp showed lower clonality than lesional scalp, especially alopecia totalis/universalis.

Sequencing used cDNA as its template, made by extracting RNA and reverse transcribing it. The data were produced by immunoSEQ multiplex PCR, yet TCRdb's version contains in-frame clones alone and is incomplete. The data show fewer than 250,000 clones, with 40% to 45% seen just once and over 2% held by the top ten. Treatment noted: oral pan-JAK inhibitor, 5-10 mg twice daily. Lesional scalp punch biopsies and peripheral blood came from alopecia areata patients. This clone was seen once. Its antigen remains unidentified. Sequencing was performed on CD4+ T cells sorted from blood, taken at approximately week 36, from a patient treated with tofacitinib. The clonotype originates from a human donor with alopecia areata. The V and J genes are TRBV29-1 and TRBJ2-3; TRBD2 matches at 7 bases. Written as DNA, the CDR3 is TGCAGCTTTGGGGGGGACAGCACAGATACGCAGTATTTT. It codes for CSFGGDSTDTQYF.